A single sample is the source of the 2 T cell receptor beta chains below, sequenced in a study of identical twins. MiXCR was run by TCRdb on the 5' RACE reads, yielding one entry per CDR3 protein. The sample lists around 450,000 distinct CDR3 sequences; approximately 15% were seen once. Separately, the same data were catalogued under a study of yellow fever vaccine responses in identical twins.

Sequencing was done on a sample of CD4+ T cells sorted from blood. The receptors here all came from a woman aged 18-29 years in good health.

The chain joins TRBV20-1 to TRBJ2-7; 10 bases line up with TRBD2. Germline-derived CDR1 and CDR2 are DFQATT and SNEGSKA (reference sequence). The CDR3 covers 14 residues. The ends lost 6 bases at V and 4 bases at J; junction bases unmatched: 9. CDR3 DNA: TGCAGTGCGGGCCCTAGCGGGAGTCGTTACGAGCAGTACTTC. This codes for CSAGPSGSRYEQYF.

This clonotype was detected only a few times. V usage is TRBV7-2 and J usage is TRBJ1-1; D might be TRBD1 (6 bases). The CDR3 is 13 residues long. Looked up from germline, CDR1 is SGHTA and CDR2 is FQGNSA. With 1 base removed from V and 8 bases from J, the gap between germline ends came to 11 bases. CDR3 bases: TGTGCCAGCAGCTTAGGTTTACAGGGAGAAGCTTTCTTT. Translating gives CASSLGLQGEAFF.